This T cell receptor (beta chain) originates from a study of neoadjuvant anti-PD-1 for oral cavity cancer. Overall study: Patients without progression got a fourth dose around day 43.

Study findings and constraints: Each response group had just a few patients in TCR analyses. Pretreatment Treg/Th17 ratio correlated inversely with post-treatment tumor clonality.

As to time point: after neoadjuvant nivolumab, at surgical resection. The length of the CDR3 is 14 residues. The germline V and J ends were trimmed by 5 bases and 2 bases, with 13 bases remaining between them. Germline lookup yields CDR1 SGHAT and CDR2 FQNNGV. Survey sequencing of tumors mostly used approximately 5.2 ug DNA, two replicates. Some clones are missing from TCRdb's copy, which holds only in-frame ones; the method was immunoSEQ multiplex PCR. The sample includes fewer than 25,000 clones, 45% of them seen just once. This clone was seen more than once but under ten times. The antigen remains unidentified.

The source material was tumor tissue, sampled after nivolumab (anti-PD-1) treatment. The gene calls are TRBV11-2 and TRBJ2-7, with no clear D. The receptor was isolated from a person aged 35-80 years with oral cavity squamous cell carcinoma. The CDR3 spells CASSPTLGTYEQYF. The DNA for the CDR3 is TGTGCCAGCAGCCCCACCTTGGGGACCTACGAGCAGTACTTC.